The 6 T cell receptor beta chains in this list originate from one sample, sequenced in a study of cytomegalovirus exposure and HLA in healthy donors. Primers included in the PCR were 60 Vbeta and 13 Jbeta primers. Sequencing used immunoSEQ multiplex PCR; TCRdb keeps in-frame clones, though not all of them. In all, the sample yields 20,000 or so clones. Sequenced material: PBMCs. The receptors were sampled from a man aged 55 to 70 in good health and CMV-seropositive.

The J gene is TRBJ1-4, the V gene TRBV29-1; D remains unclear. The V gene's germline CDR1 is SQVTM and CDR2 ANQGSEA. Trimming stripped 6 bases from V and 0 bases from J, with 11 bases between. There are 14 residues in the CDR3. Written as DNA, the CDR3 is TGCAGCGTCGCGCGGGGAGCAACTAATGAAAAACTGTTTTTT. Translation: CSVARGATNEKLFF. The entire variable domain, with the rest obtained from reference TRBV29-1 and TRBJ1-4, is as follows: SAVISQKPSRDICQRGTSLTIQCQVDSQVTMMFWYRQQPGQSLTLIATANQGSEATYESGFVIDKFPISRPNLTFSTLTVSNMSPEDSSIYLCSVARGATNEKLFFGSGTQLSVL.

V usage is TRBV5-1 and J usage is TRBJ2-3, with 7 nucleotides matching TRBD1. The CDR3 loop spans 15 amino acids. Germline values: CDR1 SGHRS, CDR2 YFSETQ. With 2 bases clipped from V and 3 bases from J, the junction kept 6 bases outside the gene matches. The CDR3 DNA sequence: TGCGCCAGCAGCTTCTCGGGACAGTTAACAGATACGCAGTATTTT. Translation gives CASSFSGQLTDTQYF.

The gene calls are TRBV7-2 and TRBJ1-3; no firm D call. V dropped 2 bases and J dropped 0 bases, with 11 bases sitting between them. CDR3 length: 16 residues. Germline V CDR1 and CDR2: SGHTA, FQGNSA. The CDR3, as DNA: TGTGCCAGCAGCTTAAAAACTGCAAACTCTGGAAACACCATATATTTT. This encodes CASSLKTANSGNTIYF.

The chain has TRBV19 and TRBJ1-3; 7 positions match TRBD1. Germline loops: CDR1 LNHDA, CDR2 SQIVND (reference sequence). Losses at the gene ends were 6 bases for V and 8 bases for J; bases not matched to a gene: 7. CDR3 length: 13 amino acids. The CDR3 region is CASSTGEGYTIYF. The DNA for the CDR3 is TGTGCCAGTAGCACAGGGGAAGGGTACACCATATATTTT.

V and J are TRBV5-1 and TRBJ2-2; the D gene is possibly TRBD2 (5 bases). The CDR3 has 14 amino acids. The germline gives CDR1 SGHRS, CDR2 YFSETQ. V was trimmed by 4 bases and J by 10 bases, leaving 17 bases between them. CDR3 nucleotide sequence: TGCGCCAGCAGCGCCCACCGGGGTGTAGTGGAGCTGTTTTTT. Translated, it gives CASSAHRGVVELFF.

DNA of the CDR3: TGTGCCAGCAGTTACCCGCGGGACAGGGTAGGCTATGGCTACACCTTC. Translated, it gives CASSYPRDRVGYGYTF. This chain links TRBV6-6 with TRBJ1-2; TRBD1 aligns across 9 bases. This CDR3 has 16 residues. The ends lost 2 bases at V and 4 bases at J; junction bases unmatched: 8. Per the germline V gene, CDR1 is MNHNY and CDR2 is SVGAGI (reference sequence).